This T cell receptor beta chain stems from a study of beta chain features in type 1 diabetes. The CDR3 has 14 amino acids. Germline loops: CDR1 SGHRS, CDR2 YFSETQ. J lost 6 bases, V lost 4 bases, and 6 bases had no gene match. The count of this clone is one. Its antigen is unidentified. Other nucleotide sequences in the sample specify the same CDR3. Findings and caveats of the study: Any role of HLA type in TCRB rearrangement remained unresolved here.

Expressed TCRB transcripts were sequenced after all isolated RNA was converted to cDNA. The method was immunoSEQ multiplex PCR; TCRdb's version includes in-frame clones alone and lacks a portion of them. Of roughly 180,000 clones listed, less than 15% are singletons. The sequenced sample was central memory CD4+ T cells from blood. This clonotype was sampled from a woman younger than 30 in good health. The rearrangement uses TRBV5-1 and TRBJ1-4; 7 nucleotides match TRBD1. CDR3 sequence: CASSPGGVDEKLFF. The CDR3 DNA reads TGCGCCAGCAGCCCAGGGGGTGTAGATGAAAAACTGTTTTTT.